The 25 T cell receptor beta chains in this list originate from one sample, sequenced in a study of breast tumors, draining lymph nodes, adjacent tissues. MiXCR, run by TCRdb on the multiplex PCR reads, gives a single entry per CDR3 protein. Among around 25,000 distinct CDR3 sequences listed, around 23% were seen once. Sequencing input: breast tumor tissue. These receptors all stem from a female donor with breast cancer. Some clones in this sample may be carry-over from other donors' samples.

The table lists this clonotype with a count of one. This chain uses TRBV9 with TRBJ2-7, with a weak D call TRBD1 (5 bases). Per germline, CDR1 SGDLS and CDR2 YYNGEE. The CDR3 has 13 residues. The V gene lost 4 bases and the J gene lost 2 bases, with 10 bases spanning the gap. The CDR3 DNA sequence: TGTGCCAGCAGCAAAGGACAACCCTACGAGCAGTACTTC. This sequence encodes CASSKGQPYEQYF.

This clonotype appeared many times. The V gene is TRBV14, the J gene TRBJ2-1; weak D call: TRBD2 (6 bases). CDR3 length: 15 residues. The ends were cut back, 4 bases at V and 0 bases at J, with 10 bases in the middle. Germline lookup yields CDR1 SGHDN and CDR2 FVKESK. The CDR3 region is CASSPLASSYNEQFF. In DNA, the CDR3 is TGTGCCAGCAGCCCTCTAGCGAGCTCCTACAATGAGCAGTTCTTC.

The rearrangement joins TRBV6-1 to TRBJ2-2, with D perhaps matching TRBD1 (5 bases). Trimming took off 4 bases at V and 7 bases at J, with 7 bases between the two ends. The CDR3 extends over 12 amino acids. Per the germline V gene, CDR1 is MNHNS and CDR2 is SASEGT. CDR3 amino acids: CASSGQGGELFF. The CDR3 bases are TGTGCCAGCAGTGGGCAGGGCGGGGAGCTGTTTTTT.

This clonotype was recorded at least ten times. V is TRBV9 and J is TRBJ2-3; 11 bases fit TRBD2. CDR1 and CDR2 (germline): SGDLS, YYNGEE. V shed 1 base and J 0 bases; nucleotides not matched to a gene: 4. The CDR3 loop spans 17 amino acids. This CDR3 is CASSVTSGGGSTDTQYF. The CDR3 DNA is TGTGCCAGCAGCGTAACTAGCGGGGGAGGGAGCACAGATACGCAGTATTTT.

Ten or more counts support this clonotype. For the CDR3, the DNA is TGTGCCAGCAGTTACTCAGGGTATGGCTACACCTTC. Amino acid sequence: CASSYSGYGYTF. The chain has TRBV6-5 and TRBJ1-2; D not resolved. The CDR3 length is 12 residues. Germline loops: CDR1 MNHEY, CDR2 SVGAGI. Trimming cost V 0 bases and J 5 bases, with 4 bases left between them.

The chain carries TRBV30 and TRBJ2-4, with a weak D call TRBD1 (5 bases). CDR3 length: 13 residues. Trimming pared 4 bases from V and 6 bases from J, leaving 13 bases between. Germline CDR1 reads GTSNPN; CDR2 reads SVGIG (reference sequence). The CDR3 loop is CAWTQDSSNIQYF. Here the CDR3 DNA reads TGTGCCTGGACACAAGACAGTTCAAACATTCAGTACTTC.

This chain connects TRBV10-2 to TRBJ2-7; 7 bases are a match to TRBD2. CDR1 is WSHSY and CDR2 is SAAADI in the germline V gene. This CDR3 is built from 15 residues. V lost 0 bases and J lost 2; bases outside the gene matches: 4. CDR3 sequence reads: CASSESNGLAYEQYF. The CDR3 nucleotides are TGCGCCAGCAGTGAGTCGAACGGACTAGCCTACGAGCAGTACTTC.

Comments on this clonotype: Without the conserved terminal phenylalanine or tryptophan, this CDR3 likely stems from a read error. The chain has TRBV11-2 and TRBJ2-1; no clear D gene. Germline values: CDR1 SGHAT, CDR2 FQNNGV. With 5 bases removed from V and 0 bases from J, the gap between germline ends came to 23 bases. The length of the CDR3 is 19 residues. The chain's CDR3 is CASSPLSATYPSSYNEQFY. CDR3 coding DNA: TGTGCCAGCAGCCCTTTAAGCGCCACCTACCCCAGCTCCTACAATGAGCAGTTCTAC.

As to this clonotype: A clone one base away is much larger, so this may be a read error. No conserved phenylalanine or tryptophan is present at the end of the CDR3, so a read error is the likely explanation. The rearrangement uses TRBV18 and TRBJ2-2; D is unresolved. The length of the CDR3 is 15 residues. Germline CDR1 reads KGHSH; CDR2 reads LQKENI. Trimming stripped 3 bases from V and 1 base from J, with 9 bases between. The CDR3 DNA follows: TGTGCCAGCTCACCGATGGACCTGAACACCGGGGAGCTGTTTGTT. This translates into CASSPMDLNTGELFV.

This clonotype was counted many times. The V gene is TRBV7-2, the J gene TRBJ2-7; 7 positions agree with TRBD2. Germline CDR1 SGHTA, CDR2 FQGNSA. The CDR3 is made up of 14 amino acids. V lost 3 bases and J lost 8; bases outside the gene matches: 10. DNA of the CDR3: TGTGCCAGCAGCTTCTCTATAGTGGGAGGGCAGCAGTACTTC. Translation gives CASSFSIVGGQQYF.

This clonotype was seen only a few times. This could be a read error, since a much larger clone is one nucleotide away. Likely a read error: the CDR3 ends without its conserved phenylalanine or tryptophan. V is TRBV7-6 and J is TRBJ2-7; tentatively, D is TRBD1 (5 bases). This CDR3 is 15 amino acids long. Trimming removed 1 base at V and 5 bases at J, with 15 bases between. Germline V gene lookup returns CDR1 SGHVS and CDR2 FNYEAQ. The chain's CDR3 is CASSLGAGIQDEQYL. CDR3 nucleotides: TGTGCCAGCAGCTTAGGCGCAGGGATCCAGGACGAGCAGTACCTC.

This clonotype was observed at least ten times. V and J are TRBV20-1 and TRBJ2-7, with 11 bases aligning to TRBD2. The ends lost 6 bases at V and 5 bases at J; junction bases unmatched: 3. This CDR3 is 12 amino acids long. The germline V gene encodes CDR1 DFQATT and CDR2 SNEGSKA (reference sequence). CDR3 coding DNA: TGCAGTGCACTGACTAGCGGGGACGAGCAGTACTTC. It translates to CSALTSGDEQYF.

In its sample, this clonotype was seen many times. The CDR3 DNA reads as TGTGCCAGCTCACTCCGCAGTAATCAGCCCCAGCATTTT. This codes for CASSLRSNQPQHF. This chain uses TRBV5-8 with TRBJ1-5; D gene ambiguous. The length of the CDR3 is 13 residues. The germline V gene has CDR1 SGHTS and CDR2 YDEGEE. The germline V and J ends were trimmed by 7 bases and 4 bases, with 12 bases remaining between them. Full variable domain (missing parts from reference TRBV5-8 and TRBJ1-5): EAGVTQSPTHLIKTRGQQATLRCSPISGHTSVYWYQQALGLGLQFLLWYDEGEERNRGNFPPRFSGRQFPNYSSELNVNALELEDSALYLCASSLRSNQPQHFGDGTRLSIL.

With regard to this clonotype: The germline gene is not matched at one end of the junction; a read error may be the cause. In nucleotides, the CDR3 is TGTGCCAGTGGTATTTCCGGACAGGGGGTCAAAAACATTCAGTACTTC. Protein: CASGISGQGVKNIQYF. This chain joins TRBV19 and TRBJ2-4; TRBD1 matches at 10 bases. The CDR3 consists of 16 residues. The germline V gene has CDR1 LNHDA and CDR2 SQIVND (reference sequence). Full variable domain (missing parts from reference TRBV19 and TRBJ2-4): DGGITQSPKYLFRKEGQNVTLSCEQNLNHDAMYWYRQDPGQGLRLIYYSQIVNDFQKGDIAEGYSVSREKKESFPLTVTSAQKNPTAFYLCASGISGQGVKNIQYFGAGTRLSVL.

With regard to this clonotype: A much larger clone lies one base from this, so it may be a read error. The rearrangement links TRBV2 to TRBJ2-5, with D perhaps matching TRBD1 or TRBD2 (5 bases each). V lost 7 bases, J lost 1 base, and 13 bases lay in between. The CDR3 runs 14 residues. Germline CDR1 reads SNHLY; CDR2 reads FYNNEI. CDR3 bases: TGTGCCAGCAAGAGGGACGGGTCCCAAGAGACCCAGTACTTC. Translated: CASKRDGSQETQYF. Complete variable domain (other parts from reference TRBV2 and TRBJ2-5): EPEVTQTPSHQVTQMGQEVILRCVPISNHLYFYWYRQILGQKVEFLVSFYNNEISEKSEIFDDQFSVERPDGSNFTLKIRSTKLEDSAMYFCASKRDGSQETQYFGPGTRLLVL.

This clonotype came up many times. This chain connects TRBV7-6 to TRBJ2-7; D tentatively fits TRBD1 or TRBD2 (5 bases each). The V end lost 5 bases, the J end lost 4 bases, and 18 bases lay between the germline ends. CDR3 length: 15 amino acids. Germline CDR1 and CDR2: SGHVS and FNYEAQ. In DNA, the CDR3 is TGTGCCAGCAGCCCAGTGGGCCGAGGGGATTACGAGCAGTACTTC. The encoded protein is CASSPVGRGDYEQYF.

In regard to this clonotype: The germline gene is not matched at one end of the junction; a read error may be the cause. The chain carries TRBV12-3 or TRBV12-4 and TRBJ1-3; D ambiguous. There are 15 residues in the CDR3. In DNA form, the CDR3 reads TGTACCAGCAGTGAATGGGGATCGGGTGGAAACACCATATATTTT. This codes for CTSSEWGSGGNTIYF.

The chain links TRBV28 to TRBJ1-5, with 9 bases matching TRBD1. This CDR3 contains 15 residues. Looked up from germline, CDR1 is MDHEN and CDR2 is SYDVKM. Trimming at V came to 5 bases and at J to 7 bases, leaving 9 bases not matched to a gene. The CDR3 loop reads CASSPTGGNWQPQHF. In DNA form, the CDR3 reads TGTGCCAGCAGTCCGACAGGGGGAAATTGGCAGCCCCAGCATTTT.

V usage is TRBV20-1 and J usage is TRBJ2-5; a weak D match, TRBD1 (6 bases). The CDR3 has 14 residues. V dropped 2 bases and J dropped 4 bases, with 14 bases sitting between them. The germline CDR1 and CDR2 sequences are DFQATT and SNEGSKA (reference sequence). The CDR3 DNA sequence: TGCAGTGCTAGACGTTCACAGGGTAGAGAGACCCAGTACTTC. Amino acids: CSARRSQGRETQYF.

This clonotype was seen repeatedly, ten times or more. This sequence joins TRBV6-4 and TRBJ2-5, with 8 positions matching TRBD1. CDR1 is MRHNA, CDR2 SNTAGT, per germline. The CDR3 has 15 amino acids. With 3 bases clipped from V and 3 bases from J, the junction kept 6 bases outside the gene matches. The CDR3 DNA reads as TGTGCCAGCAGTGAGTTCGGACAGGGAGAAGAGACCCAGTACTTC. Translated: CASSEFGQGEETQYF.

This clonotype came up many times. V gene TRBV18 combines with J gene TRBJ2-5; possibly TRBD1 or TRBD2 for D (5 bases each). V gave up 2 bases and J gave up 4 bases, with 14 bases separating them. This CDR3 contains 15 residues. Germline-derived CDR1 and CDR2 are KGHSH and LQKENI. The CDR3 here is CASSPSRSGAETQYF. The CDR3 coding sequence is TGTGCCAGCTCACCAAGTCGTTCCGGGGCAGAGACCCAGTACTTC.

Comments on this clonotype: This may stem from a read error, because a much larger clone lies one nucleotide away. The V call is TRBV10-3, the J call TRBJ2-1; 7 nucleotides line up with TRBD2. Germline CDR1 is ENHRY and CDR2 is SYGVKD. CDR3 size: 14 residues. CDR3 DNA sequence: TGTGCCGTCAGTGAGTCGCGGGAGTACAATGAGCAGTTCTTC. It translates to CAVSESREYNEQFF.

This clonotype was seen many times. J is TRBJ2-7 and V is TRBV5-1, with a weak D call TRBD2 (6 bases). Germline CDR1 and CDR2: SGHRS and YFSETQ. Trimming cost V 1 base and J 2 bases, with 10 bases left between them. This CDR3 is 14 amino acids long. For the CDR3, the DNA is TGCGCCAGCAGCTTGTCAGCGGGTACCTACGAGCAGTACTTC. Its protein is CASSLSAGTYEQYF.

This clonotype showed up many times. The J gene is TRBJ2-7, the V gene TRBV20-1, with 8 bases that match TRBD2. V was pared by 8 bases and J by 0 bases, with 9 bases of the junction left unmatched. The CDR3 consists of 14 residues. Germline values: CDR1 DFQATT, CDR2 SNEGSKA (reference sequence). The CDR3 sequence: CSLTSGLSSYEQYF. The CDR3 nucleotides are TGCAGTCTTACTAGCGGCCTTAGCTCCTACGAGCAGTACTTC.

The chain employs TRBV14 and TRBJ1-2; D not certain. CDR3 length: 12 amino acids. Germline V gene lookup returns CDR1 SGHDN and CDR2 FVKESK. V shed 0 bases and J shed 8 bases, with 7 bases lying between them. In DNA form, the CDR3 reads TGTGCCAGCAGCCAAGATCTCCTCGGCTACACCTTC. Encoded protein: CASSQDLLGYTF.